A single sample is the source of the 16 T cell receptor beta chains below, sequenced in a study of CD8 T cells in Susac syndrome. Random-hexamer reverse transcription was applied to roughly 0.5 to 1 ug RNA. Each CDR3 protein is one row after TCRdb ran MiXCR on the immunoSEQ multiplex PCR reads. This table holds tens of thousands of distinct CDR3 sequences, roughly 94% found once. Sequencing was performed on CD4+ T cells from PBMCs. The receptors were gathered from a human donor with Susac syndrome.

This clonotype was counted once. V gene TRBV7-9 combines with J gene TRBJ2-5, with TRBD2 identical over 7 bases. The trim removed 5 bases at V and 1 base at J, leaving 1 base unmatched. In germline, CDR1 is SEHNR, CDR2 FQNEAQ (reference sequence). The CDR3 sequence is 13 residues long. The CDR3 reads CASSRLAQETQYF. CDR3 DNA sequence: TGTGCCAGCAGCCGACTAGCCCAAGAGACCCAGTACTTC.

V gene TRBV29-1 combines with J gene TRBJ1-2; D uncertain. V was trimmed by 1 base and J by 6 bases, leaving 9 bases between them. Germline V gene data show CDR1 as SQVTM and CDR2 as ANQGSEA. The CDR3 totals 12 residues. DNA for the CDR3: TGCAGCGTTGAAGGAGGGATTGATGGCTACACCTTC. Its translation is CSVEGGIDGYTF. The variable domain in full, completed from reference TRBV29-1 and TRBJ1-2, reads SAVISQKPSRDICQRGTSLTIQCQVDSQVTMMFWYRQQPGQSLTLIATANQGSEATYESGFVIDKFPISRPNLTFSTLTVSNMSPEDSSIYLCSVEGGIDGYTFGSGTRLTVV.

Here the CDR3 DNA reads TGCAGCGTTGAAAGGTCCCCAATGAACACTGAAGCTTTCTTT. Translated, it gives CSVERSPMNTEAFF. The chain combines TRBV29-1 with TRBJ1-1; the D is unclear. V shed 2 bases and J shed 0 bases, with 10 bases lying between them. CDR3 size: 14 residues. Germline CDR1 is SQVTM and CDR2 is ANQGSEA. The full variable domain, with the rest looked up from reference TRBV29-1 and TRBJ1-1, is SAVISQKPSRDICQRGTSLTIQCQVDSQVTMMFWYRQQPGQSLTLIATANQGSEATYESGFVIDKFPISRPNLTFSTLTVSNMSPEDSSIYLCSVERSPMNTEAFFGQGTRLTVV.

Here the CDR3 DNA reads TGCAGTGCCTCCCGAGGACAGGCCTACTCCTACGAGCAGTACTTC. Its protein is CSASRGQAYSYEQYF. The chain recombines TRBV20-1 with TRBJ2-7; 7 nucleotides align to TRBD1. The CDR3 has 15 residues. J gave up 0 bases and V 6 bases, and 11 bases lay outside the gene matches. Per germline, CDR1 DFQATT and CDR2 SNEGSKA (reference sequence).

V gene TRBV14 combines with J gene TRBJ2-2; D is uncertain. V was cut by 0 bases and J by 7 bases, with 6 bases left in between. The CDR3 contains 13 residues. Germline V gives CDR1 SGHDN, CDR2 FVKESK. CDR3 region: CASSQERIGELFF. The CDR3 nucleotides are TGTGCCAGCAGCCAAGAAAGGATCGGGGAGCTGTTTTTT.

This rearrangement joins TRBV25-1 to TRBJ1-2, with 11 positions matching TRBD1. The V gene's germline CDR1 is MGHDK and CDR2 SYGVNS. V lost 4 bases, J lost 6 bases, and 1 base stayed unmatched. This CDR3 region has 13 residues. This CDR3 reads CASSGTGGDGYTF. In nucleotides, the CDR3 is TGTGCCAGCAGTGGGACAGGGGGCGATGGCTACACCTTC.

The chain combines TRBV29-1 with TRBJ1-4; the D is unclear. Looked up from germline, CDR1 is SQVTM and CDR2 is ANQGSEA. V lost 4 bases and J 8 bases, leaving 14 bases between the germline ends. This CDR3 region has 13 residues. This chain's CDR3 is CSVGSQPNEKLFF. CDR3 nucleotide sequence: TGCAGCGTTGGTTCCCAGCCGAACGAAAAACTGTTTTTT.

The chain combines TRBV3-1 with TRBJ2-7, with 14 bases fitting TRBD2. CDR1 and CDR2 from the germline V gene are LGHDT and YNNKEL (reference sequence). The CDR3 consists of 15 residues. The V and J ends lost 4 bases and 4 bases, in that order; junction bases with no gene match: 3. CDR3 sequence reads: CASSPGTSGRYEQYF. The CDR3, as DNA: TGTGCCAGCAGCCCCGGGACTAGCGGGAGATACGAGCAGTACTTC.

The genes are TRBV29-1 and TRBJ2-3, with D possibly TRBD2 on 5 matching bases. The germline V and J ends were trimmed by 8 bases and 6 bases, with 18 bases remaining between them. CDR1 and CDR2 (germline): SQVTM, ANQGSEA. The CDR3 has 13 residues. This CDR3 is CSSISPGLDTQYF. The CDR3 bases are TGCAGCTCTATAAGTCCGGGGTTGGATACGCAGTATTTT.

The chain employs TRBV19 and TRBJ2-1, with 8 positions matching TRBD1. CDR3 length equals 15 residues. J was trimmed by 3 bases and V by 5 bases; bases with no gene match: 6. The germline gives CDR1 LNHDA, CDR2 SQIVND (reference sequence). DNA for the CDR3: TGTGCCAGTAGTGAGGACAGGGCTAACTACAATGAGCAGTTCTTC. Amino acid sequence: CASSEDRANYNEQFF. The full variable domain, its missing parts supplied by reference TRBV19 and TRBJ2-1, is DGGITQSPKYLFRKEGQNVTLSCEQNLNHDAMYWYRQDPGQGLRLIYYSQIVNDFQKGDIAEGYSVSREKKESFPLTVTSAQKNPTAFYLCASSEDRANYNEQFFGPGTRLTVL.

The CDR3: CASSRGQGRTGELFF. CDR3 DNA sequence: TGTGCCAGCAGCCGGGGACAGGGTCGCACCGGGGAGCTGTTTTTT. This chain uses TRBV7-6 with TRBJ2-2, with 9 bases aligning to TRBD1. The CDR3 spans 15 residues. J lost 4 bases, V lost 5 bases, and 5 bases had no gene match. Germline V CDR1 and CDR2: SGHVS, FNYEAQ.

CDR3 residues: CASSQDPDGPGDSYNEQFF. CDR3 coding DNA: TGCGCCAGCAGCCAAGATCCGGACGGGCCAGGGGATTCCTACAATGAGCAGTTCTTC. The rearrangement links TRBV4-3 to TRBJ2-1; perhaps TRBD1 as D (6 bases). Per germline, CDR1 LGHNA and CDR2 YSLEER. The CDR3 length is 19 residues. The V and J ends lost 0 bases and 1 base respectively, with 19 bases between them.

The CDR3 reads CSVLDGRVSGNTIYF. The CDR3 DNA reads TGCAGCGTATTGGACGGACGGGTCTCTGGAAACACCATATATTTT. The rearrangement uses TRBV29-1 and TRBJ1-3; D is undetermined. The germline CDR1 and CDR2 sequences are SQVTM and ANQGSEA. V was clipped by 6 bases and J by 0 bases, with 15 bases between them. There are 15 residues in the CDR3.

There are a few counts of this clonotype. The chain links TRBV11-2 to TRBJ2-1, with a possible D match to TRBD2 (6 bases). CDR3 length equals 15 residues. Trimming shortened V by 0 bases and J by 6 bases, and 12 bases separated the two germline ends. Germline-derived CDR1 and CDR2 are SGHAT and FQNNGV. CDR3 region: CASSLERGLSNEQFF. The DNA for the CDR3 is TGTGCCAGCAGCTTAGAGCGGGGATTGAGCAATGAGCAGTTCTTC. Filled out from reference TRBV11-2 and TRBJ2-1, the complete variable domain reads EAGVAQSPRYKIIEKRQSVAFWCNPISGHATLYWYQQILGQGPKLLIQFQNNGVVDDSQLPKDRFSAERLKGVDSTLKIQPAKLEDSAVYLCASSLERGLSNEQFFGPGTRLTVL.

The chain couples TRBV4-2 to TRBJ2-7, with 8 bases that match TRBD1. This CDR3 is 16 amino acids long. The V gene's germline CDR1 is LGHNA and CDR2 YNFKEQ. Trimming took 1 base from V and 2 from J; bases not matched to a gene: 7. DNA of the CDR3: TGTGCCAGCAGCCAAGGTCGGACAGGGATAACCTACGAGCAGTACTTC. This translates into CASSQGRTGITYEQYF.

V gene TRBV19 combines with J gene TRBJ2-1, with 8 bases lining up with TRBD2. V shed 8 bases and J 9 bases; nucleotides not matched to a gene: 6. Germline loops: CDR1 LNHDA, CDR2 SQIVND (reference sequence). CDR3 size: 12 residues. The CDR3 bases are TGTGCCAGTCGGGGGGGCCTAGGTGAGCAGTTCTTC. It yields the protein CASRGGLGEQFF.